A selection of T cell receptor beta chains follows, all from one sample in a study of blood T cell repertoires in COVID-19. Some clones are missing from TCRdb's copy, which holds only in-frame ones; the method was immunoSEQ multiplex PCR. The profile shows 60,000 to 75,000 clones, around 85% of them singletons. Sequencing input: peripheral blood. All receptors come from a woman aged 80 or over with active or convalescent COVID-19. The CDR3 runs from the conserved cysteine through the conserved F or W. A D gene is named only where the DNA matches it firmly. Only some rows state a clone size, as once, few, many or a class for expanded clones.

d_gene,abundance,v_gene,j_gene,CDR3aa,CDR3nt
-,-,TRBV7-2,TRBJ2-3,CASRERAGLTDTQYF,TGTGCCAGCAGAGAACGGGCGGGGCTCACAGATACGCAGTATTTT
-,once,TRBV30,TRBJ1-3,CAWTGGGGNTIYF,TGTGCCTGGACAGGAGGAGGAGGAAACACCATATATTTT
TRBD2,-,TRBV11-3,TRBJ2-5,CASSQESSGGAQYF,TGTGCCAGCAGCCAGGAGTCTAGCGGGGGGGCCCAGTACTTC
-,-,TRBV5-1,TRBJ1-4,CASSFGEKLFF,TGCGCCAGCAGCTTCGGGGAAAAACTGTTTTTT
-,-,TRBV7-6,TRBJ1-2,CASSLGGFDGYTF,TGTGCCAGCAGCTTAGGAGGGTTCGATGGCTACACCTTC
-,-,TRBV6-6,TRBJ1-3,CASSYGSSGNTIYF,TGTGCCAGCAGTTACGGCTCATCTGGAAACACCATATATTTT
-,-,TRBV30,TRBJ1-6,CAWSVRGSSSYNSPLHF,TGTGCCTGGAGTGTAAGGGGGTCGAGCTCCTATAATTCACCCCTCCACTTT
TRBD1,-,TRBV11-3,TRBJ2-2,CASSIRGQTTGELFF,TGTGCCAGCAGCATAAGGGGACAGACAACCGGGGAGCTGTTTTTT
TRBD2,-,TRBV13,TRBJ2-7,CASSLGLAGDLDEQYF,TGTGCCAGCAGCTTAGGACTAGCGGGGGACCTAGACGAGCAGTACTTC
TRBD1,once,TRBV18,TRBJ1-5,CASSPYQREGTGRNQPQHF,TGTGCCAGCTCACCATACCAAAGAGAGGGGACAGGGAGGAATCAGCCCCAGCATTTT
TRBD1,-,TRBV7-2,TRBJ2-2,CASSFSGTGSTGELFF,TGTGCCAGCAGCTTTTCCGGGACAGGGTCCACCGGGGAGCTGTTTTTT
-,once,TRBV6-5,TRBJ1-5,CASSWQAGQPQHF,TGTGCCAGCAGTTGGCAAGCAGGTCAGCCCCAGCATTTT
-,-,TRBV5-1,TRBJ1-5,CASSLDSPNQPQHF,TGCGCCAGCAGCTTGGACAGTCCCAATCAGCCCCAGCATTTT
-,-,TRBV12-3/TRBV12-4,TRBJ1-2,CASRPGGQYGYTF,TGTGCCAGCAGACCCGGAGGACAGTATGGCTACACCTTC
-,-,TRBV11-3,TRBJ2-7,CASSRTGRDYEQYF,TGTGCCAGCAGCCGGACAGGGAGGGACTACGAGCAGTACTTC
-,-,TRBV30,TRBJ2-3,CAWSVQGRTDTQYF,TGTGCCTGGAGTGTACAGGGCAGAACAGATACGCAGTATTTT
-,-,TRBV12-1,TRBJ1-4,CASSPGTVTEKLFF,TGTGCCAGCAGTCCCGGGACAGTGACCGAAAAACTGTTTTTT
-,-,TRBV11-2,TRBJ1-2,CASSLEQGIGYGYTF,TGTGCCAGCAGCCTGGAGCAGGGGATCGGGTATGGCTACACCTTC
-,once,TRBV12-3/TRBV12-4,TRBJ2-7,CASSLDRVGEQYF,TGTGCCAGCAGTTTAGACAGGGTCGGGGAGCAGTACTTC
TRBD1,-,TRBV11-2,TRBJ2-2,CASSPSGGITGELFF,TGTGCCAGCAGCCCGTCAGGGGGTATCACCGGGGAGCTGTTTTTT
-,once,TRBV30,TRBJ1-2,CAWSVQGANYGYTF,TGTGCCTGGAGTGTACAGGGAGCTAACTATGGCTACACCTTC
-,-,TRBV6-2/TRBV6-3,TRBJ1-5,CASSRFGQNNQPQHF,TGTGCCAGCAGCCGCTTTGGGCAGAACAATCAGCCCCAGCATTTT
-,-,TRBV20-1,TRBJ2-7,CSARDRAGRYF,TGCAGTGCTAGAGATCGTGCAGGGCGGTACTTC
TRBD2,-,TRBV19,TRBJ2-3,CASRTTSAGTDTQYF,TGTGCCAGTAGGACAACTAGCGCTGGCACAGATACGCAGTATTTT